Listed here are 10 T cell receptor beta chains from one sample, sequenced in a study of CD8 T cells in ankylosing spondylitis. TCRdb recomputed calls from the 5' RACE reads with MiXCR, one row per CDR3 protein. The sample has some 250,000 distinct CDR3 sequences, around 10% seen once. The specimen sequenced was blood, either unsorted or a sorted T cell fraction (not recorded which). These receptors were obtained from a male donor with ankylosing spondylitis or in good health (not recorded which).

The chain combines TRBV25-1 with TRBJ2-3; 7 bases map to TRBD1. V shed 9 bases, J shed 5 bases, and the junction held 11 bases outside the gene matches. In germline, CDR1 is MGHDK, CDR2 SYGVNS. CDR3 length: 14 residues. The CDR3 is CASGFDRAVDTQYF. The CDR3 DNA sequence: TGTGCCAGTGGCTTCGACAGGGCCGTAGATACGCAGTATTTT.

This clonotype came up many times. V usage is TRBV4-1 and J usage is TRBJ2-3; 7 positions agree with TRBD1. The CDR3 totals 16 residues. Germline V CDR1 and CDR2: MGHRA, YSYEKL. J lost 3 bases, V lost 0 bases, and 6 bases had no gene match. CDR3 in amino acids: CASSQDRDRATDTQYF. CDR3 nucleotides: TGCGCCAGCAGCCAAGATCGAGACAGGGCGACAGATACGCAGTATTTT.

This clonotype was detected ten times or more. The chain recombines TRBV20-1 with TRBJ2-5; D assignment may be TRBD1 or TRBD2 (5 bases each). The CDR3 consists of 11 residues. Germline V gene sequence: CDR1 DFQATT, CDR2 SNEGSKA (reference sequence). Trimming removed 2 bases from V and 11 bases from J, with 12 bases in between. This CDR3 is CSARRDELQYF. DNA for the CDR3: TGCAGTGCTAGAAGGGACGAATTGCAGTACTTC.

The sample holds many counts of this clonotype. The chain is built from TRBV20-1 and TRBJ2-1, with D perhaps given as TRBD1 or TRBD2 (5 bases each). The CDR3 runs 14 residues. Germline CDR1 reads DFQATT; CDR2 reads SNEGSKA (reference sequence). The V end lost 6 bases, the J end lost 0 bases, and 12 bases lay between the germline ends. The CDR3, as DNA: TGCAGTGCGGCGCCAGGGAGCTCCTACAATGAGCAGTTCTTC. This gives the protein CSAAPGSSYNEQFF.

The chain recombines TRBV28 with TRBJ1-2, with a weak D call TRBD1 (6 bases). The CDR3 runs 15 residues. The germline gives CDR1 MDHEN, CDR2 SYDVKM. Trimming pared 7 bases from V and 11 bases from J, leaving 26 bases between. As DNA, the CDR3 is TGTGCCAGCAAATTAACGGGGGCCCAATACAACCGATACACCTTC. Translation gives CASKLTGAQYNRYTF.

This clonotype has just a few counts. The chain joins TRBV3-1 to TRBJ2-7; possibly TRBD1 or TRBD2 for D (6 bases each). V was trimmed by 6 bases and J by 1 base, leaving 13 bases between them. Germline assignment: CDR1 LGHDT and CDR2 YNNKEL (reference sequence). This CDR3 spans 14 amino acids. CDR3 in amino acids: CASRLRGGSYEQYF. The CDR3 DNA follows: TGTGCCAGCAGACTCCGAGGGGGGTCCTACGAGCAGTACTTC.

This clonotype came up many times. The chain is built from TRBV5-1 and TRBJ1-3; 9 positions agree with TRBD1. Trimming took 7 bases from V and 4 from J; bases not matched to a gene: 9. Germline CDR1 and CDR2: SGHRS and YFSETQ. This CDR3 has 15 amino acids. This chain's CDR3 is CASRWTGEAGNTIYF. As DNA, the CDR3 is TGCGCCAGCCGCTGGACAGGGGAGGCAGGAAACACCATATATTTT.

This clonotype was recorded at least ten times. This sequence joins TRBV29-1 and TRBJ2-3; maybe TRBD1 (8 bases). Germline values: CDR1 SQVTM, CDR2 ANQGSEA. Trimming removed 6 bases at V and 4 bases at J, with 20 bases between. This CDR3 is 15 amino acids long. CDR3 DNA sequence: TGCAGCGTACGGGGGGACAGGTATCGTGCAGATACGCAGTATTTT. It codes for CSVRGDRYRADTQYF.

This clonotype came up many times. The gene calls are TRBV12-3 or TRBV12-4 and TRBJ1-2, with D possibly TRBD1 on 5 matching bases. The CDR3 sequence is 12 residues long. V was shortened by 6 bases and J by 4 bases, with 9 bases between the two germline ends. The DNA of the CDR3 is TGTGCCAGCAGCCTGACAGCCTATGGCTACACCTTC. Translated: CASSLTAYGYTF.

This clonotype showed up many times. The CDR3 is CASSLREEVNQPQHF. DNA of the CDR3: TGCGCCAGCAGCCTCCGGGAGGAGGTGAATCAGCCCCAGCATTTT. This rearrangement joins TRBV4-1 to TRBJ1-5; no reliable D call. CDR1 is MGHRA and CDR2 is YSYEKL in the germline V gene. CDR3 size: 15 residues. The V and J ends lost 4 bases and 4 bases respectively, with 14 bases between them.